This entry is about one TCR beta chain. The sample comes from a study of control samples from healthy donors and cancer patients. CDR3 length equals 10 residues. Per the germline V gene, CDR1 is MRHNA and CDR2 is SNTAGT. Data came from immunoSEQ multiplex PCR; TCRdb stores just in-frame clones and leaves some out. This table holds roughly 120,000 clones, more than 70% found once. This sequence joins TRBV6-4 and TRBJ1-1; D unresolved. The source material was blood. This clonotype was obtained from a woman aged 70-85 years in good health. The CDR3 DNA reads as TGTATAGGGAGGCACACTGAAGCTTTCTTT. It codes for CIGRHTEAFF.